The 25 T cell receptor beta chains given below trace back to one sample, sequenced in a study (dated by TCRdb to between 2014 and 2016). Libraries were prepared through 5' RACE. These reads were obtained on an Illumina MiSeq. TCRdb trimmed public reads at Q25 via fastp, called clones via MiXCR and kept in-frame beta chains. Rows with a matching CDR3 protein are joined into one entry that keeps the most common DNA and genes. This sample comprises 35,000 to 45,000 distinct CDR3 sequences, 22% of them detected only once. The ten largest make up around 4.5% of the sample. CD4+CD25+CD127-/low cells were isolated as Tregs. The sequenced sample consisted of Tregs sorted from a lymph node. Receptors originate from a female donor with breast cancer.

This clonotype has a handful of counts. This chain links TRBV5-1 with TRBJ1-5; no firm D call. Per the germline V gene, CDR1 is SGHRS and CDR2 is YFSETQ. V was trimmed by 5 bases and J by 1 base, leaving 16 bases between them. The CDR3 extends over 16 amino acids. CDR3: CASSTPRERSNQPQHF. The DNA of the CDR3 is TGCGCCAGCAGTACACCAAGGGAGCGGAGCAATCAGCCCCAGCATTTT.

This clonotype occurred a few times. This rearrangement joins TRBV9 to TRBJ2-1; 13 nucleotides match TRBD2. Germline loops: CDR1 SGDLS, CDR2 YYNGEE. The CDR3 totals 17 residues. V was clipped by 4 bases and J by 4 bases; unmatched bases: 8. The CDR3 reads CASSSRTSGSQYNEQFF. In DNA form, the CDR3 reads TGTGCCAGCAGCTCCCGGACTAGCGGGAGTCAATACAATGAGCAGTTCTTC. Complete variable domain (other parts from reference TRBV9 and TRBJ2-1): DSGVTQTPKHLITATGQRVTLRCSPRSGDLSVYWYQQSLDQGLQFLIQYYNGEERAKGNILERFSAQQFPDLHSELNLSSLELGDSALYFCASSSRTSGSQYNEQFFGPGTRLTVL.

This clonotype was picked up many times. The gene calls are TRBV9 and TRBJ2-1; D unclear. The CDR3 spans 16 residues. Trimming took 0 bases from V and 1 from J, leaving 11 bases between them. Germline V gene lookup returns CDR1 SGDLS and CDR2 YYNGEE. Here the CDR3 reads CASSVAVAESYNEQFF. In DNA form, the CDR3 reads TGTGCCAGCAGCGTAGCTGTGGCGGAATCCTACAATGAGCAGTTCTTC.

This clonotype was observed a few times. A much larger clone sits a single nucleotide away, making a read error possible. The chain has TRBV20-1 and TRBJ2-2; TRBD2 matches at 8 bases. Germline CDR1 DFQATT, CDR2 SNEGSKA (reference sequence). This CDR3 is 16 amino acids long. The V segment lost 0 bases and the J segment 7 bases; nucleotides outside the gene matches: 10. CDR3 in DNA: TGCAGTGCTAGAGATGGCAACGGGAGGGCCGGCGGGGAGCTGTTTTTT. Its protein is CSARDGNGRAGGELFF.

This clonotype was observed a handful of times. This chain links TRBV7-2 with TRBJ2-3; 10 bases fit TRBD2. The V gene end was trimmed by 5 bases and the J gene end by 5 bases; junction bases not matched to a gene: 4. Per the germline V gene, CDR1 is SGHTA and CDR2 is FQGNSA. The CDR3 is 14 amino acids. The CDR3 region has the DNA TGTGCCAGCAGCCCTAGCGGGAGTGGAGATACGCAGTATTTT. Its translation is CASSPSGSGDTQYF.

This clonotype was seen more than once but under ten times. V gene TRBV9 combines with J gene TRBJ2-3, with 8 bases matching TRBD2. The CDR3 extends over 14 amino acids. Losses at the gene ends were 2 bases for V and 3 bases for J; bases not matched to a gene: 2. The germline V gene has CDR1 SGDLS and CDR2 YYNGEE. CDR3 loop: CASSVSGVTDTQYF. The CDR3 region has the DNA TGTGCCAGCAGCGTTAGCGGGGTTACAGATACGCAGTATTTT.

This clonotype came up many times. This chain uses TRBV6-5 with TRBJ2-1; 8 positions agree with TRBD2. Germline assignment: CDR1 MNHEY and CDR2 SVGAGI. V shed 5 bases and J 4 bases; nucleotides not matched to a gene: 7. The CDR3 runs to 15 residues. The DNA for the CDR3 is TGTGCCAGCAGTCGGGGGCTAGCGGGTTACAATGAGCAGTTCTTC. Translation: CASSRGLAGYNEQFF.

In this sample, this clonotype turned up many times. This chain joins TRBV12-3 or TRBV12-4 and TRBJ1-5, with D unresolved. The CDR3 is 13 amino acids. V shed 3 bases and J shed 6 bases, with 9 bases lying between them. The CDR3 DNA is TGTGCCAGCAGTTTTAAACAGAGTCAGCCCCAGCATTTT. Translation: CASSFKQSQPQHF.

By sample fraction, this clonotype is medium-sized. This chain connects TRBV5-6 to TRBJ1-1; D is unresolved. The V end lost 0 bases, the J end lost 1 base, and 4 bases lay between the germline ends. Germline lookup yields CDR1 SGHDT and CDR2 YYEEEE. This CDR3 comprises 13 residues. CDR3 nucleotides: TGTGCCAGCAGCTTGGGAGGGAACACTGAAGCTTTCTTT. Translation: CASSLGGNTEAFF.

This clonotype appeared a few times. The chain uses TRBV7-3 and TRBJ2-2, with D perhaps matching TRBD1 (6 bases). V shed 7 bases and J shed 8 bases, with 11 bases lying between them. CDR1 is SGHTA, CDR2 FQGTGA, per germline. This CDR3 region has 12 residues. CDR3: CASNTGQGELFF. The CDR3, as DNA: TGTGCCAGCAACACCGGACAGGGGGAGCTGTTTTTT. The variable domain in full, completed from reference TRBV7-3 and TRBJ2-2, reads GAGVSQTPSNKVTEKGKYVELRCDPISGHTALYWYRQSLGQGPEFLIYFQGTGAADDSGLPNDRFFAVRPEGSVSTLKIQRTERGDSAVYLCASNTGQGELFFGEGSRLTVL.

As for this clonotype: A much bigger clone sits one base away, suggesting this may be a read error. The DNA of the CDR3 is TGTGCCAGCACTTACCGTCACAGTTGGGAAAAACTGTTTTTT. Amino acids: CASTYRHSWEKLFF. The rearrangement joins TRBV6-6 to TRBJ1-4; D is unclear. This CDR3 comprises 14 residues. The V gene's germline CDR1 is MNHNY and CDR2 SVGAGI (reference sequence).

This sequence joins TRBV12-3 or TRBV12-4 and TRBJ2-7; D remains ambiguous. This CDR3 comprises 13 residues. The V end lost 3 bases, the J end lost 2 bases, and 8 bases lay between the germline ends. The CDR3 sequence: CASSLERTYEQYF. CDR3 sequence (DNA): TGTGCCAGCAGTTTGGAGAGAACCTACGAGCAGTACTTC.

This clonotype came up many times. This rearrangement joins TRBV6-6 to TRBJ2-7; D call uncertain. From germline, CDR1 is MNHNY and CDR2 SVGAGI (reference sequence). The CDR3 consists of 13 residues. The V end was cut by 6 bases, the J end by 2 bases, with 11 bases between. The CDR3 spells CASRKDDPYEQYF. The CDR3 DNA reads as TGTGCCAGCAGAAAGGACGATCCCTACGAGCAGTACTTC.

This chain joins TRBV24-1 and TRBJ2-3; a possible D gene is TRBD1 (6 bases). Germline assignment: CDR1 KGHDR and CDR2 SFDVKD. V lost 4 bases and J lost 2, with 15 bases in between. The CDR3 spans 16 residues. The CDR3 spells CATSDPTGSNTDTQYF. The CDR3 bases are TGTGCCACCAGTGACCCTACAGGGTCCAACACAGATACGCAGTATTTT.

This chain joins TRBV9 and TRBJ2-1, with 11 bases aligning to TRBD2. The V gene end was trimmed by 3 bases and the J gene end by 6 bases; junction bases not matched to a gene: 2. Germline CDR1 SGDLS, CDR2 YYNGEE. The CDR3 extends over 14 amino acids. CDR3: CASSGLAGFNEQFF. DNA of the CDR3: TGTGCCAGCAGCGGACTAGCGGGATTCAATGAGCAGTTCTTC. The complete variable domain, with remaining parts taken from reference TRBV9 and TRBJ2-1, reads DSGVTQTPKHLITATGQRVTLRCSPRSGDLSVYWYQQSLDQGLQFLIQYYNGEERAKGNILERFSAQQFPDLHSELNLSSLELGDSALYFCASSGLAGFNEQFFGPGTRLTVL.

On this clonotype: This may be a read error, as it is one base from a much larger clone. The V call is TRBV20-1, the J call TRBJ1-2; unclear D gene. CDR1 DFQATT and CDR2 SNEGSKA come from the germline V gene (reference sequence). The CDR3 runs 13 residues. The CDR3 DNA follows: TGCAGGGCTAGTTTGATTTACCCCCCTGGCTACACCTTC. Its translation is CRASLIYPPGYTF.

This rearrangement joins TRBV5-1 to TRBJ2-3; D unresolved. This CDR3 is built from 17 residues. V lost 5 bases, J lost 1 base, and 20 bases lay in between. Germline V CDR1 and CDR2: SGHRS, YFSETQ. The CDR3 DNA is TGCGCCAGCAGTCTCAGCAGAGCCCTTTTCGGCACAGATACGCAGTATTTT. Translating gives CASSLSRALFGTDTQYF.

The chain carries TRBV28 and TRBJ2-7; TRBD2 matches at 9 bases. Trimming took 6 bases from V and 5 from J; bases not matched to a gene: 5. CDR1 is MDHEN, CDR2 SYDVKM, per germline. This CDR3 spans 13 amino acids. The CDR3 DNA sequence: TGTGCCAGCAGCTTCCGGACTAGCGACGAGCAGTACTTC. It codes for CASSFRTSDEQYF.

In this sample, this clonotype turned up many times. Here the CDR3 reads CASSQASRQYF. The CDR3 DNA sequence: TGTGCCAGCAGCCAAGCCTCGAGGCAGTACTTC. The chain employs TRBV4-2 and TRBJ2-7; no definite D call. The length of the CDR3 is 11 residues. In germline, CDR1 is LGHNA, CDR2 YNFKEQ. V was cut by 1 base and J by 9 bases, with 7 bases left in between.

The chain combines TRBV4-2 with TRBJ2-3; TRBD2 aligns across 9 bases. CDR1 and CDR2 from the germline V gene are LGHNA and YNFKEQ. J was trimmed by 6 bases and V by 0 bases; bases with no gene match: 7. CDR3 size: 16 residues. In nucleotides, the CDR3 is TGTGCCAGCAGCCAAGATGCTAGCGGGGAGGAGGATACGCAGTATTTT. Protein sequence: CASSQDASGEEDTQYF.

This clonotype occurred many times. The J gene is TRBJ2-7, the V gene TRBV27, with TRBD2 matching over 12 bases. V trimming: 2 bases; J trimming: 6 bases; junction bases outside the gene matches: 8. The CDR3 runs to 16 residues. Germline values: CDR1 MNHEY, CDR2 SMNVEV (reference sequence). Here the CDR3 DNA reads TGTGCCAGCAGTTTAGGGCTAGCGGGAGGGCGAAGCGAGCAGTACTTC. Protein: CASSLGLAGGRSEQYF.

This clonotype turned up a few times. The chain recombines TRBV6-5 with TRBJ1-1; maybe TRBD1 (6 bases). Germline V CDR1 and CDR2: MNHEY, SVGAGI. The CDR3 length is 12 residues. The germline V and J ends were trimmed by 6 bases and 8 bases, with 13 bases remaining between them. The CDR3 region has the DNA TGTGCCAGCAGCCCGAGGGGGTCCGAAGCTTTCTTT. It encodes CASSPRGSEAFF.

This clonotype was seen repeatedly, ten times or more. The V gene is TRBV29-1, the J gene TRBJ2-3, with 7 nucleotides matching TRBD2. This CDR3 has 14 residues. The V segment lost 6 bases and the J segment 1 base; nucleotides outside the gene matches: 7. Per germline, CDR1 SQVTM and CDR2 ANQGSEA. The CDR3 sequence is CSVVAGHGTDTQYF. In DNA form, the CDR3 reads TGCAGCGTAGTAGCGGGCCATGGCACAGATACGCAGTATTTT.

This clonotype was detected ten times or more. The J gene is TRBJ1-1, the V gene TRBV10-3; D unresolved. Per germline, CDR1 ENHRY and CDR2 SYGVKD. Deletions cut 6 bases from V and 0 bases from J, with 11 bases between. CDR3 length: 14 amino acids. This chain's CDR3 is CAISDIAMNTEAFF. CDR3 bases: TGTGCCATCAGCGATATAGCGATGAACACTGAAGCTTTCTTT.

This clonotype was seen repeatedly, ten times or more. The V call is TRBV19, the J call TRBJ1-1, with TRBD1 matching over 7 bases. CDR3 size: 12 residues. Trimming removed 4 bases from V and 7 bases from J; junction bases left unmatched: 3. Germline lookup yields CDR1 LNHDA and CDR2 SQIVND (reference sequence). The CDR3 nucleotides are TGTGCCAGTAGTACCTACAGGGGTGAAGCTTTCTTT. Its protein is CASSTYRGEAFF.